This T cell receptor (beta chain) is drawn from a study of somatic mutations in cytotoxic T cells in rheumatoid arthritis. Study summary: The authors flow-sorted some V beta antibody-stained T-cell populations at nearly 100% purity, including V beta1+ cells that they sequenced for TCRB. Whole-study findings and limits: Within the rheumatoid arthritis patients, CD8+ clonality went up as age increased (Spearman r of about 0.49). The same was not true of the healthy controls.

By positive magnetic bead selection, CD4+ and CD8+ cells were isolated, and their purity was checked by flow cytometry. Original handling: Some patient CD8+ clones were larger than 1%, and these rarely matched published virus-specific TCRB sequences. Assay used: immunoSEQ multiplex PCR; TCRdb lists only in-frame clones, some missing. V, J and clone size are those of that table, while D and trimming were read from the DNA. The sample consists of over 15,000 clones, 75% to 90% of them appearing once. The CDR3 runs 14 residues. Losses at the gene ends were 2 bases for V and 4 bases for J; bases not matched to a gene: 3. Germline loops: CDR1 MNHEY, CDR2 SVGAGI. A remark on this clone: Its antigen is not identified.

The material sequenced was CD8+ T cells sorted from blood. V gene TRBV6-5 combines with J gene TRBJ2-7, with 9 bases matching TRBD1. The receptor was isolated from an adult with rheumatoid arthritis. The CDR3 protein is CASSYAGQGYEQYF. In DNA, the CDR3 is TGTGCCAGCAGTTACGCTGGACAGGGGTACGAGCAGTACTTC.